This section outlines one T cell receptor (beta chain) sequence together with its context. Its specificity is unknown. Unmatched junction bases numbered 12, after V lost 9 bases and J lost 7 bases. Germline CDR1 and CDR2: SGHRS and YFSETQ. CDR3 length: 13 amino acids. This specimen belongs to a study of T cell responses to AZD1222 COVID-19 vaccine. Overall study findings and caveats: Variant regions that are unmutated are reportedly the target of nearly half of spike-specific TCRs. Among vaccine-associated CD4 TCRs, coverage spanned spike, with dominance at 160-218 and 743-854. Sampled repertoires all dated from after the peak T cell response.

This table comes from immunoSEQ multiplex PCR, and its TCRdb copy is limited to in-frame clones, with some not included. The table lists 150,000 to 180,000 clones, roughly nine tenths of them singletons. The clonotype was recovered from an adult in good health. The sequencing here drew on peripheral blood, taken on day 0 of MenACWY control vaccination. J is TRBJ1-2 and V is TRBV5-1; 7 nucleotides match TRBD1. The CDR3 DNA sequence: TGCGCCACCCCATCATTGACAGGGTCTGGCTACACCTTC. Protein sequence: CATPSLTGSGYTF.